This T cell receptor (beta chain) was retrieved from a study of T cells after yellow fever vaccination. About the study: Fractions of low cell number were prepared using SMART-Seq v4 Ultra Low Input.

This clonotype was recorded at least ten times. The antigen is undetermined. TCRdb redid the calling of the 5' RACE reads with MiXCR, one entry per CDR3 protein. The table has around 110,000 distinct CDR3 sequences, around 8% seen once. General observations from the study: Reappearing after the booster were most of the clones from primary vaccination (about 96% CD4, about 87% CD8).

CDR3 length: 16 amino acids. CDR1 and CDR2 from the germline V gene are SGHTA and FQGNSA. The junction had 6 bases not matched to a gene; V was cut back by 1 base and J by 3 bases. The V gene is TRBV7-2, the J gene TRBJ2-1, with 7 bases fitting TRBD1. The TCR originated in a man aged 30-40 years who received the YFV17D yellow fever vaccine. The starting material was CD8+ T cells sorted from PBMCs, obtained 45 days after the yellow fever booster vaccination. The CDR3 here is CASSLGQTGYYNEQFF. CDR3 nucleotides: TGTGCCAGCAGCTTAGGGCAGACAGGGTACTACAATGAGCAGTTCTTC.